This passage covers 22 T cell receptor beta chains from one sample sequenced in a study of blood T cells in healthy people across ages. Using a J-beta primer mix together with a sample-barcoded 5' primer, a second PCR was run for about 6 to 11 cycles. TCRdb ran MiXCR on the 5' RACE reads and lists one entry per CDR3 protein. The sample contains 790,000 or so distinct CDR3 sequences, around half of which appear only once. Specimen: blood. The source is a man older than 75 in good health.

About this clonotype itself: It may be a read error: a sequence one base away is much more abundant. The genes are TRBV4-2 and TRBJ2-3; 7 bases line up with TRBD2. Germline V CDR1 and CDR2: LGHNA, YNFKEQ. The CDR3 covers 16 residues. After removal of 3 bases from V and 1 base from J, the junction contained 7 bases not matched to a gene. For the CDR3, the DNA is TGTGCCAGCAGCCAGTCGACTAGCCGGGGCACAGATACGCAGTATTTT. This translates into CASSQSTSRGTDTQYF.

Concerning this clonotype: A read error may explain this, as a much larger clone is one base away. The chain joins TRBV12-3 or TRBV12-4 to TRBJ2-5; D possibly matches TRBD1 or TRBD2 (5 bases each). V was pared by 8 bases and J by 5 bases, with 9 bases between. CDR3 length: 11 residues. The CDR3 DNA reads as TGTGCCAGCGGCTGGGGGGAGACCCAGTACTTC. Residues: CASGWGETQYF.

This clonotype appeared a few times. The rearrangement uses TRBV5-1 and TRBJ2-3, with D perhaps TRBD2 (6 bases). This CDR3 has 15 amino acids. V gave up 0 bases and J gave up 1 base, with 9 bases separating them. CDR1 is SGHRS, CDR2 YFSETQ, per germline. The CDR3, as DNA: TGCGCCAGCAGCTTGGACCAGCGGGGCACAGATACGCAGTATTTT. Protein: CASSLDQRGTDTQYF.

Only a few counts were recorded for this clonotype. The genes are TRBV14 and TRBJ2-1; D gene uncertain. The CDR3 totals 13 residues. The V gene lost 1 base and the J gene lost 7 bases, with 8 bases spanning the gap. Germline V gene sequence: CDR1 SGHDN, CDR2 FVKESK. This CDR3 is CASSQVVGNEQFF. CDR3 DNA sequence: TGTGCCAGCAGCCAAGTAGTCGGGAATGAGCAGTTCTTC.

Only one count was recorded for this clonotype. V gene TRBV27 combines with J gene TRBJ1-5; TRBD1 matches at 10 bases. The CDR3 is 16 amino acids. Germline CDR1 MNHEY, CDR2 SMNVEV (reference sequence). The J segment lost 0 bases and the V segment lost 8 bases, leaving 7 bases of the junction unmatched. CDR3 amino acids: CASAGQGTNSNQPQHF. The CDR3 nucleotides read TGTGCCAGCGCGGGACAGGGGACGAATAGCAATCAGCCCCAGCATTTT.

The chain is built from TRBV15 and TRBJ1-5; 7 positions agree with TRBD1. Trimming removed 4 bases from V and 6 bases from J; junction bases left unmatched: 9. Germline V gives CDR1 LNHNV, CDR2 YYDKDF (reference sequence). The CDR3 has 15 residues. The chain's CDR3 is CATSKERGPGQPQHF. The CDR3 bases are TGTGCCACCAGCAAGGAGAGGGGGCCAGGTCAGCCCCAGCATTTT.

This clonotype occurred many times. The chain has TRBV6-2 or TRBV6-3 and TRBJ2-5; D is uncertain. Trimming removed 2 bases at V and 4 bases at J, with 17 bases between. CDR3 size: 16 residues. Germline loops: CDR1 MNHEY, CDR2 SVGEGT. The CDR3 reads CASSYQDGGAPETQYF. CDR3 in DNA: TGTGCCAGCAGTTACCAGGATGGCGGAGCCCCAGAGACCCAGTACTTC.

This clonotype was seen more than once but under ten times. V gene TRBV4-2 combines with J gene TRBJ1-2; maybe TRBD1 (6 bases). Germline assignment: CDR1 LGHNA and CDR2 YNFKEQ. The V end lost 0 bases, the J end lost 3 bases, and 20 bases lay between the germline ends. This CDR3 comprises 18 residues. CDR3 DNA: TGTGCCAGCAGCCAAGAAAGGGGGGGGATAGGGTCTGACTATGGCTACACCTTC. It yields the protein CASSQERGGIGSDYGYTF.

This clonotype showed up just a few times. V and J are TRBV2 and TRBJ2-3, with 9 bases identical to TRBD2. The CDR3 is 17 residues long. V shed 5 bases, J shed 2 bases, and the junction held 11 bases outside the gene matches. Germline V lookup: CDR1 SNHLY, CDR2 FYNNEI. The CDR3 nucleotides read TGTGCCAGCAGTTCCCTCTGGACTAGCGCTAACACAGATACGCAGTATTTT. It specifies CASSSLWTSANTDTQYF.

The chain joins TRBV4-1 to TRBJ2-1, with 9 bases lining up with TRBD2. From germline, CDR1 is MGHRA and CDR2 YSYEKL. This CDR3 comprises 15 residues. V was clipped by 4 bases and J by 10 bases; unmatched bases: 11. CDR3 residues: CASSLNSGSAEEQFF. The DNA of the CDR3 is TGCGCCAGCAGCCTAAATAGCGGGAGTGCGGAAGAGCAGTTCTTC.

This rearrangement joins TRBV4-2 to TRBJ2-7, with 13 bases that match TRBD2. CDR3 length: 18 residues. Germline CDR1 LGHNA, CDR2 YNFKEQ. V gave up 0 bases and J gave up 4 bases; unmatched junction bases: 9. CDR3 bases: TGTGCCAGCAGCCAAGATCCCAAACTAGCGGGAGGGTCGTACGAGCAGTACTTC. It yields the protein CASSQDPKLAGGSYEQYF.

This clonotype was seen a handful of times. A single base separates this from a much larger clone, so it may be a read error. This sequence joins TRBV20-1 and TRBJ2-1; 10 bases map to TRBD2. The J call may not be correct, given that the DNA end is closer to TRBJ2-7. CDR1 and CDR2 from the germline V gene are DFQATT and SNEGSKA (reference sequence). The CDR3 contains 17 residues. The CDR3 DNA is TGCAGTGCCTTAACCCGACTAGCGGGTAGCTCCTACAATGAGCAGTACTTC. It yields the protein CSALTRLAGSSYNEQYF.

The rearrangement uses TRBV27 and TRBJ1-5; no firm D call. The CDR3 is 15 amino acids. V lost 2 bases and J lost 2, with 10 bases in between. The V gene's germline CDR1 is MNHEY and CDR2 SMNVEV (reference sequence). CDR3 in DNA: TGTGCCAGCAGTTTAGAAGGGATCGGCAATCAGCCCCAGCATTTT. This codes for CASSLEGIGNQPQHF.

V and J are TRBV6-5 and TRBJ2-4, with D unclear. The V and J ends lost 6 bases and 8 bases respectively, with 14 bases between them. Germline V lookup: CDR1 MNHEY, CDR2 SVGAGI. The CDR3 consists of 13 residues. CDR3 protein: CASRGLGRDIQYF. The CDR3 DNA sequence: TGTGCCAGCAGGGGTCTAGGCCGGGACATTCAGTACTTC.

The gene calls are TRBV6-5 and TRBJ2-4, with D perhaps TRBD1 (6 bases). The V gene's germline CDR1 is MNHEY and CDR2 SVGAGI. V was cut by 11 bases and J by 8 bases, with 25 bases left in between. The CDR3 sequence is 15 residues long. DNA of the CDR3: TGTGCCGTCCGAGGGGCCGGACAGTTTGGGGACATTCAGTACTTC. This translates into CAVRGAGQFGDIQYF.

This clonotype has only a few counts. The chain is built from TRBV15 and TRBJ2-5; D ambiguous. The CDR3 covers 14 residues. Germline CDR1 reads LNHNV; CDR2 reads YYDKDF (reference sequence). The germline V and J ends were trimmed by 3 bases and 0 bases, with 8 bases remaining between them. The CDR3 region is CATSRMPYQETQYF. In nucleotides, the CDR3 is TGTGCCACCAGCAGGATGCCGTACCAAGAGACCCAGTACTTC.

The chain carries TRBV20-1 and TRBJ1-2, with D maybe TRBD1 (5 bases). CDR3 length: 14 residues. V gave up 2 bases and J gave up 12 bases, with 22 bases separating them. CDR1 is DFQATT and CDR2 is SNEGSKA in the germline V gene (reference sequence). In DNA form, the CDR3 reads TGCAGTGCTAGAAAGAGCCAGGGAGGGAGCGGCCACACCTTC. Amino acids: CSARKSQGGSGHTF.

This clonotype was found a few times. This rearrangement joins TRBV11-3 to TRBJ2-1; D perhaps matches TRBD1 (6 bases). The V gene lost 0 bases and the J gene lost 1 base, with 10 bases spanning the gap. This CDR3 region has 16 residues. Germline loops: CDR1 SGHNT, CDR2 YENEEA. The CDR3: CASSLEGQTSYNEQFF. CDR3 nucleotide sequence: TGTGCCAGCAGCTTAGAGGGACAAACATCCTACAATGAGCAGTTCTTC.

The rearrangement uses TRBV11-2 and TRBJ2-3; 15 bases map to TRBD2. The CDR3 covers 16 residues. In germline, CDR1 is SGHAT, CDR2 FQNNGV. Trimming took 5 bases from V and 5 from J; bases not matched to a gene: 5. The CDR3 coding sequence is TGTGCCAGCAGCATACGGGGACTAGCGGGAGGAGATACGCAGTATTTT. Translation gives CASSIRGLAGGDTQYF.

This clonotype showed up just once. This sequence joins TRBV4-2 and TRBJ2-2, with 8 bases fitting TRBD2. CDR3 length: 17 residues. The germline gives CDR1 LGHNA, CDR2 YNFKEQ. The trim removed 3 bases at V and 4 bases at J, leaving 10 bases unmatched. CDR3 bases: TGTGCCAGCAGCCAGTCCCTCAGCGGGGGTATCACCGGGGAGCTGTTTTTT. This gives the protein CASSQSLSGGITGELFF.

V is TRBV6-2 or TRBV6-3 and J is TRBJ2-5, with 9 bases aligning to TRBD1. The DNA end is a closer match to TRBJ2-7, so the J assignment may be wrong. The CDR3 runs 14 residues. Germline CDR1 and CDR2: MNHEY and SVGEGT. CDR3 amino acids: CASSDGTGLYEQYF. Written as DNA, the CDR3 is TGTGCCAGCAGTGACGGGACAGGGCTCTACGAGCAGTACTTC.

This clonotype was observed at least ten times. The chain links TRBV2 to TRBJ1-4; tentatively, D is TRBD1 (5 bases). This CDR3 is built from 12 residues. Germline CDR1 reads SNHLY; CDR2 reads FYNNEI. Trimming cost V 8 bases and J 8 bases, with 12 bases left between them. The chain's CDR3 is CASGGLTEKLFF. CDR3 DNA sequence: TGTGCCAGCGGGGGACTGACCGAAAAACTGTTTTTT.